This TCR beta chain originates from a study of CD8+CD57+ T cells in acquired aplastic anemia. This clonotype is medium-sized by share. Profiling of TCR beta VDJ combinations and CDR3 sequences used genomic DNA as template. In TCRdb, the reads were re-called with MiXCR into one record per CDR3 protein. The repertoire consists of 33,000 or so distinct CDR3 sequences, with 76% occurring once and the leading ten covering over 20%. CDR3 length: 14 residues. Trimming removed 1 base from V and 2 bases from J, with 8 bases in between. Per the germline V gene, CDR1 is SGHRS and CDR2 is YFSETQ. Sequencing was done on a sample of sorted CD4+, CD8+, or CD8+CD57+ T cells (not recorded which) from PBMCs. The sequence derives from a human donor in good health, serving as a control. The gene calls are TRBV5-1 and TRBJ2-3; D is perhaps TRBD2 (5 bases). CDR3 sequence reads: CASSLPDSTDTQYF. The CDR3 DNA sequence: TGCGCCAGCAGCTTGCCGGACTCCACAGATACGCAGTATTTT.